Only a few counts were recorded for the clone carrying this T cell receptor (beta chain). Its antigen is not identified. This record belongs to a study of T cells in Graves' hyperthyroidism and ophthalmopathy. Study overall: Pretreatment peripheral blood was obtained at initial diagnosis. Regarding the study as a whole: Most expanded thyroid clonotypes above 0.001 also appeared in blood. Ophthalmopathy was told apart from stable hyperthyroidism by a 13 V-J model.

Germline-derived CDR1 and CDR2 are LGHNA and YSLEER. V dropped 1 base and J dropped 0 bases, with 9 bases sitting between them. The CDR3 spans 15 residues. The source material, RNA transcripts, was used to amplify TCR beta CDR3 regions. TCR CDR3 regions were first amplified by RT-PCR with HTBI primers. TCRdb fed the multiplex PCR reads into MiXCR, producing one record per CDR3 protein. The data show 250,000 to 350,000 distinct CDR3 sequences, about a sixth seen once. The rearrangement links TRBV4-3 to TRBJ1-1, with D unresolved. Sequencing was performed on blood. The TCR was taken from a woman aged 60 to 75 with Graves' ophthalmopathy. The CDR3 nucleotides read TGCGCCAGCAGCCAAGTCGCGTCGGTGAACACTGAAGCTTTCTTT. Its protein product is CASSQVASVNTEAFF.